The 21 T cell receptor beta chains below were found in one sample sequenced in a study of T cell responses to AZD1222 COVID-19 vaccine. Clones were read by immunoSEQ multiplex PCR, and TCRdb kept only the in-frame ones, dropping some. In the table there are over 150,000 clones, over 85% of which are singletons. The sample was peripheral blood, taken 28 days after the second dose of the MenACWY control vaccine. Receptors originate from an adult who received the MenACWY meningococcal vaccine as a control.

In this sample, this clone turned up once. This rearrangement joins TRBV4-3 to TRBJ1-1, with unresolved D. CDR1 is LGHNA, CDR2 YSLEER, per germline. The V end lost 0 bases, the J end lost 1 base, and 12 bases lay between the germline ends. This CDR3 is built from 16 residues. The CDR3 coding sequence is TGCGCCAGCAGCCAAGATACCCGTGGGCAGAACACTGAAGCTTTCTTT. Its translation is CASSQDTRGQNTEAFF.

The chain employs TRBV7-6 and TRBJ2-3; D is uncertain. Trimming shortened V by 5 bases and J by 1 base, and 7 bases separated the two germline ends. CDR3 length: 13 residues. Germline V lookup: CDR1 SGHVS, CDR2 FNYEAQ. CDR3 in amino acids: CASSPAGTDTQYF. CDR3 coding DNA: TGTGCCAGCAGCCCCGCTGGCACAGATACGCAGTATTTT.

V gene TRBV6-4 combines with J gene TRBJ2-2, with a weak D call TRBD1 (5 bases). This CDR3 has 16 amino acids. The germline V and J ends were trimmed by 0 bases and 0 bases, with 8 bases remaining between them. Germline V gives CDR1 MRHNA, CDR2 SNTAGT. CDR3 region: CASSDSPGPNTGELFF. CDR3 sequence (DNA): TGTGCCAGCAGTGACTCGCCAGGGCCGAACACCGGGGAGCTGTTTTTT.

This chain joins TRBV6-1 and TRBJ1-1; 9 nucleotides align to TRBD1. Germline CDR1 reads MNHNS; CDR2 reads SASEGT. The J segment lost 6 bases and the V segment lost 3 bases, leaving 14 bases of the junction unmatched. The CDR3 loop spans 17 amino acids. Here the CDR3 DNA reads TGTGCCAGCAGTGACCAGCCGGGTACAGGGGGCCGTGCTGAAGCTTTCTTT. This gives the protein CASSDQPGTGGRAEAFF.

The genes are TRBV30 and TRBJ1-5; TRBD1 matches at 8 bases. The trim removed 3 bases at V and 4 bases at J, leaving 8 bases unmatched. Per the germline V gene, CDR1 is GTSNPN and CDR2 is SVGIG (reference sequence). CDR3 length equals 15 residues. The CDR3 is CAWSQYGQGNQPQHF. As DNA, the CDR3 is TGTGCCTGGAGCCAATATGGACAGGGAAATCAGCCCCAGCATTTT. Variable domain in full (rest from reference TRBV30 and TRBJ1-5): SQTIHQWPATLVQPVGSPLSLECTVEGTSNPNLYWYRQAAGRGLQLLFYSVGIGQISSEVPQNLSASRPQDRQFILSSKKLLLSDSGFYLCAWSQYGQGNQPQHFGDGTRLSIL.

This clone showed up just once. CDR3 protein: CAIRERGVADTQYF. The CDR3 region has the DNA TGTGCCATCAGGGAGCGGGGGGTCGCAGATACGCAGTATTTT. This sequence joins TRBV10-3 and TRBJ2-3, with 9 bases fitting TRBD2. Trimming cost V 6 bases and J 4 bases; bases outside gene matches: 5. Germline V gene lookup returns CDR1 ENHRY and CDR2 SYGVKD. The CDR3 is made up of 14 amino acids.

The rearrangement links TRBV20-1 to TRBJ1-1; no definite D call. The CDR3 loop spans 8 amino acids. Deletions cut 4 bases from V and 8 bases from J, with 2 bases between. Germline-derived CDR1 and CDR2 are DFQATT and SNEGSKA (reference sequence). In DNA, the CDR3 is TGCAGTGCTACCGAAGCTTTCTTT. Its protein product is CSATEAFF.

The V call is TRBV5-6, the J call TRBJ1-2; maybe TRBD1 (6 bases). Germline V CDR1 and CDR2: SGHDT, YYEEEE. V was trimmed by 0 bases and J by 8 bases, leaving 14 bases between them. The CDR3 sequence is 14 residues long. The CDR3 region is CASSLGGQVRGYTF. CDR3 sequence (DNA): TGTGCCAGCAGCTTGGGGGGGCAGGTCAGGGGCTACACCTTC.

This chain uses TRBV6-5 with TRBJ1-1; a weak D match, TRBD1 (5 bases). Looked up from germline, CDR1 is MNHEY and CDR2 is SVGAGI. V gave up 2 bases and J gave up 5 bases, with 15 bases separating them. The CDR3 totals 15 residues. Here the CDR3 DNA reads TGTGCCAGCAGTTACCTAGGGGCGCGTGGGACTGAAGCTTTCTTT. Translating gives CASSYLGARGTEAFF.

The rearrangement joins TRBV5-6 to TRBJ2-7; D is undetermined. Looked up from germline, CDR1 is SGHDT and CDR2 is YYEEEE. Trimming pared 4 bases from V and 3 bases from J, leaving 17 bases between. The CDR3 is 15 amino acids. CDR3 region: CASSPVVAGDYEQYF. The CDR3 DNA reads TGTGCCAGCAGCCCGGTAGTAGCTGGAGACTACGAGCAGTACTTC.

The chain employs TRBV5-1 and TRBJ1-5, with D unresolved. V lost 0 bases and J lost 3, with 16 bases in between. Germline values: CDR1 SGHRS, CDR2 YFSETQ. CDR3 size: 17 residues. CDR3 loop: CASSLVGTPVDNQPQHF. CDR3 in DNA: TGCGCCAGCAGCTTGGTAGGCACACCGGTTGACAATCAGCCCCAGCATTTT.

This CDR3 reads CSVEAADYGYTF. CDR3 nucleotide sequence: TGCAGCGTTGAGGCAGCCGACTATGGCTACACCTTC. The genes are TRBV29-1 and TRBJ1-2; D gene unclear. V was clipped by 3 bases and J by 3 bases, with 8 bases between them. Germline V lookup: CDR1 SQVTM, CDR2 ANQGSEA. CDR3 size: 12 residues.

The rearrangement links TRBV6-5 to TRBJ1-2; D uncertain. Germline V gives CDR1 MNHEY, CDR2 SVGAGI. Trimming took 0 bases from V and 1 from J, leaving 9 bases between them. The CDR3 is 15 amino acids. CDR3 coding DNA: TGTGCCAGCAGTTACTCGACCGGGCGTAACTATGGCTACACCTTC. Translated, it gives CASSYSTGRNYGYTF.

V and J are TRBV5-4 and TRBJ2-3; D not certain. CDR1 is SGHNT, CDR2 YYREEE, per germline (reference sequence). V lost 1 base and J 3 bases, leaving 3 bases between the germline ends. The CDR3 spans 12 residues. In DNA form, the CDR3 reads TGTGCCAGCAGCTTGCGGACAGATACGCAGTATTTT. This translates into CASSLRTDTQYF.

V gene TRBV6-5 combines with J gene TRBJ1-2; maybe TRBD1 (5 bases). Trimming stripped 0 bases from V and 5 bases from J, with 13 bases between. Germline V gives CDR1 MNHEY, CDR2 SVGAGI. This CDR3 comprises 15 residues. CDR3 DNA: TGTGCCAGCAGTTACTCGAATCCGGGGGTTTATGGCTACACCTTC. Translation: CASSYSNPGVYGYTF.

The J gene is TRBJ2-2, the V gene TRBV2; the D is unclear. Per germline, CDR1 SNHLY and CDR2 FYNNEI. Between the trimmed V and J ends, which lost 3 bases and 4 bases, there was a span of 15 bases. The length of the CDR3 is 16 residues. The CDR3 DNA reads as TGTGCCAGCAGTGATCGTTCTAGTTCCCCCACCGGGGAGCTGTTTTTT. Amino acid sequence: CASSDRSSSPTGELFF.

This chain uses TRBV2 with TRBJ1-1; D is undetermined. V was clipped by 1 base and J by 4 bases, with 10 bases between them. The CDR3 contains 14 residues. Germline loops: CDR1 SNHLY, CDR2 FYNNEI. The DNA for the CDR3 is TGTGCCAGCAGTGAAGAAGCGGGGTTCACTGAAGCTTTCTTT. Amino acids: CASSEEAGFTEAFF.

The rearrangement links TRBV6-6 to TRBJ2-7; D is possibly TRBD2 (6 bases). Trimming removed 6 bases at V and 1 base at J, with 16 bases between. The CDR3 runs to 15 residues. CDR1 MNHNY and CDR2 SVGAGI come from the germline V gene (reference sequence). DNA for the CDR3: TGTGCCAGCAGCGCGCCGGGACTGGGATCCTACGAGCAGTACTTC. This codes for CASSAPGLGSYEQYF.

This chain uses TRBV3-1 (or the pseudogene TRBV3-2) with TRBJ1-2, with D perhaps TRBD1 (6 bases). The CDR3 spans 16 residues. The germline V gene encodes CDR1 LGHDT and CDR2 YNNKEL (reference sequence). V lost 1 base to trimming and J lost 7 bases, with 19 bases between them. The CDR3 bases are TGTGCCAGCAGCCAAGTAACCTCCGGACAGCGCTTTGGCTACACCTTC. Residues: CASSQVTSGQRFGYTF.

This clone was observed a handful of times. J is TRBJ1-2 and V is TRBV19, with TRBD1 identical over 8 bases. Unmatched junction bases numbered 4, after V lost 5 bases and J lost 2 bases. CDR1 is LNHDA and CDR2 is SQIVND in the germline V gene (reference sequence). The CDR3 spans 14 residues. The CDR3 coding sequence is TGTGCCAGTAGTGACAGGGGCCGGAACTATGGCTACACCTTC. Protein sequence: CASSDRGRNYGYTF.

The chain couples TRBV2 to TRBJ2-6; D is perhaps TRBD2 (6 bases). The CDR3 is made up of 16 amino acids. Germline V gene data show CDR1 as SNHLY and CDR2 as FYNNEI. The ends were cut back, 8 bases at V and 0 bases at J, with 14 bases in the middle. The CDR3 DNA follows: TGTGCCAGCTCTAGGGAGGTGCTCTCTGGGGCCAACGTCCTGACTTTC. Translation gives CASSREVLSGANVLTF.